This T cell receptor (beta chain) was sequenced for a study of CXCR3-negative and CXCR3-positive naive CD8 T cells. Study-wide results and limits: Memory, not naive, CXCR3-negative and CXCR3-positive cells differed in TRBV-TRBJ usage.

To note about this clonotype: Its antigen is not known.

Per the germline V gene, CDR1 is GTSNPN and CDR2 is SVGIG (reference sequence). The CDR3 sequence is 13 residues long. The TRB libraries of cDNA were built by UMI-labeled 5' RACE. TCRdb reanalyzed the 5' RACE reads and collapses them to one entry per CDR3 protein, without DNA. This sample's table has roughly 48,000 distinct CDR3 sequences. The rearrangement joins TRBV30 to TRBJ2-7; TCRdb proposes TRBD2, but this gene call is untestable without DNA. This clonotype was obtained from a human donor in good health. Some clones in this sample may be carry-over from other donors' samples. The specimen was memory CD8+ T cells from blood. The CDR3 loop reads CAWGLRPSYEQYF.